This T cell receptor (beta chain) was recorded in a study of Ad26.COV2.S vaccination and SARS-CoV-2 variants. The wider study: Ad26.COV2.S given intramuscularly, once or twice 56 days apart.

The method was immunoSEQ multiplex PCR; TCRdb's version includes in-frame clones alone and lacks a portion of them. The table includes about 350,000 clones, roughly 85% detected once. With 0 bases clipped from V and 2 bases from J, the junction kept 5 bases outside the gene matches. Germline V gives CDR1 SGHRS, CDR2 YFSETQ. The CDR3 is 18 amino acids. Treatment meaning: some 20 received Ad26.COV2.S at low or high dose, single or two shots; 5 received placebo; per-sample allocation not given. Specimen acquisition occurred on day 63 following the initial vaccine or placebo injection. Ad26 vector vaccine expressed Wuhan-strain SARS-CoV-2 spike.

The clonotype comes from a person between 18 and 59 years old who received the Ad26.COV2.S COVID-19 vaccine or a placebo. The chain combines TRBV5-1 with TRBJ2-1; 13 positions agree with TRBD2. Here the sequenced sample was peripheral blood, taken in a trial of Ad26.COV2.S vaccine versus placebo. The CDR3 coding sequence is TGCGCCAGCAGCTTGGCCCATGGGACTAGCGGGGCCTACAATGAGCAGTTCTTC. Encoded protein: CASSLAHGTSGAYNEQFF.